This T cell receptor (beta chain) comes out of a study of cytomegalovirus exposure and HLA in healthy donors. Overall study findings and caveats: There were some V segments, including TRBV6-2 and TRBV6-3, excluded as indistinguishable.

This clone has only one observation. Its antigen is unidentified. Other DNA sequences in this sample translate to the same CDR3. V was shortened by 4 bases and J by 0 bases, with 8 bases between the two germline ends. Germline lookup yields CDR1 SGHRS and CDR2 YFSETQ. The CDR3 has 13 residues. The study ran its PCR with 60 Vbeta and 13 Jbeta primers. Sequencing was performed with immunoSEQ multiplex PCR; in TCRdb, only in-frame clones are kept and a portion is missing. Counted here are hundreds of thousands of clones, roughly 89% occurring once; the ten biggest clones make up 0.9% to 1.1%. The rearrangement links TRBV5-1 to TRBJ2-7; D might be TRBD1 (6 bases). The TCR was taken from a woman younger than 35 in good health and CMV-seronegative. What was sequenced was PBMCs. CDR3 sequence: CASSEDSSYEQYF. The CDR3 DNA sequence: TGCGCCAGCAGCGAGGACAGCTCCTACGAGCAGTACTTC.